This is a list of T cell receptor beta chains from one sample in a study of cytomegalovirus exposure and HLA in healthy donors. Sequenced by immunoSEQ multiplex PCR; TCRdb stores in-frame clones only, minus some. The sample has hundreds of thousands of clones; 75% are singletons. The sequenced material came from PBMCs. The source of these receptors is a woman aged 25-40 years in good health and CMV-seronegative. The CDR3 runs from the conserved cysteine through the conserved F or W. D genes are given only for firm matches. Clone size appears in some rows only: once, few, many, or a class for an expanded clone.

abundance: -
v_gene: TRBV5-1
d_gene: -
j_gene: TRBJ1-1
CDR3nt: TGCGCCAGCAGCTTGTCCAGTACCTTGAACACTGAAGCTTTCTTT
CDR3aa: CASSLSSTLNTEAFF

abundance: few
v_gene: TRBV5-1
d_gene: TRBD1
j_gene: TRBJ2-5
CDR3nt: TGCGCCAGCAGCTGGGACAGGGCAGAGACCCAGTACTTC
CDR3aa: CASSWDRAETQYF

abundance: -
v_gene: TRBV2
d_gene: TRBD2
j_gene: TRBJ2-7
CDR3nt: TGTGCCAGCAGGGGGACGTCGGGGCGGGGGGACTACGAGCAGTACTTC
CDR3aa: CASRGTSGRGDYEQYF

abundance: -
v_gene: TRBV7-8
d_gene: -
j_gene: TRBJ2-7
CDR3nt: TGTGCCAGCAGCACAGACGTCAGACCCGAGCCTACGAGCATGGGGCAGTACTTC
CDR3aa: CASSTDVRPEPTSMGQYF

abundance: once
v_gene: TRBV2
d_gene: -
j_gene: TRBJ1-5
CDR3nt: TGTGCCAGCAGACCAACAGGGAACAATCAGCCCCAGCATTTT
CDR3aa: CASRPTGNNQPQHF

abundance: -
v_gene: TRBV11-2
d_gene: TRBD1
j_gene: TRBJ2-7
CDR3nt: TGTGCCAGCAGGATGCCGGGACAGCGCCACGAGCAGTACTTC
CDR3aa: CASRMPGQRHEQYF

abundance: -
v_gene: TRBV7-2
d_gene: TRBD1
j_gene: TRBJ1-1
CDR3nt: TGTGCCAGCAGCTTAGCCTCAGGGGGGTTGAACACTGAAGCTTTCTTT
CDR3aa: CASSLASGGLNTEAFF

abundance: few
v_gene: TRBV6-5
d_gene: TRBD1
j_gene: TRBJ1-6
CDR3nt: TGTGCCAGCGGGACAGGAACCAGTTCACCCCTCCACTTT
CDR3aa: CASGTGTSSPLHF

abundance: -
v_gene: TRBV6-6
d_gene: -
j_gene: TRBJ2-7
CDR3nt: TGTGCCAGCAGTTACAGCCTCACCTACGAGCAGTACTTC
CDR3aa: CASSYSLTYEQYF

abundance: -
v_gene: TRBV7-9
d_gene: -
j_gene: TRBJ1-5
CDR3nt: TGTTCCAGCAGCTTAGCGACTTCAGGAGGGTCCAATCAGCCCCAGCATTTT
CDR3aa: CSSSLATSGGSNQPQHF

abundance: -
v_gene: TRBV5-1
d_gene: -
j_gene: TRBJ1-1
CDR3nt: TGCGCCAGCAGCCCGGCAGGGGTCACTGAAGCTTTCTTT
CDR3aa: CASSPAGVTEAFF

abundance: -
v_gene: TRBV30
d_gene: -
j_gene: TRBJ1-1
CDR3nt: TGTGCCTGGAGTGTACGGGTCCCCCCTGAAGCTTTCTTT
CDR3aa: CAWSVRVPPEAFF

abundance: -
v_gene: TRBV11-3
d_gene: -
j_gene: TRBJ1-4
CDR3nt: TGTGCCAGCAGCTTAGGACCCCAGGGGCGGTCTAATGAAAAACTGTTTTTT
CDR3aa: CASSLGPQGRSNEKLFF

abundance: once
v_gene: TRBV7-3
d_gene: TRBD2
j_gene: TRBJ2-3
CDR3nt: TGTGCCAGCAGCTTAAAACCCCGACTAGCGGGAGACACAGATACGCAGTATTTT
CDR3aa: CASSLKPRLAGDTDTQYF

abundance: -
v_gene: TRBV6-1
d_gene: -
j_gene: TRBJ1-2
CDR3nt: TGTGCCAGCAGTGAAGACCCGAGCGCCCGCGGCTACACCTTC
CDR3aa: CASSEDPSARGYTF

abundance: once
v_gene: TRBV6-5
d_gene: -
j_gene: TRBJ1-2
CDR3nt: TGTGCCAGCAGTTACGAGCAATATGGCTACACCTTC
CDR3aa: CASSYEQYGYTF

abundance: -
v_gene: TRBV6-6
d_gene: -
j_gene: TRBJ1-1
CDR3nt: TGTGCCAGCAGTTCGGTGATAGGAGGAGACCATGAAGCTTTCTTT
CDR3aa: CASSSVIGGDHEAFF

abundance: -
v_gene: TRBV4-3
d_gene: -
j_gene: TRBJ2-7
CDR3nt: TGCGCCAGCAGCCAAGAAGGTGCAGACTACTCCTACGAGCAGTACTTC
CDR3aa: CASSQEGADYSYEQYF

abundance: -
v_gene: TRBV5-6
d_gene: TRBD1
j_gene: TRBJ2-1
CDR3nt: TGTGCCAGCAGCGCCGGACAGGAGTTTAGTGAGCAGTTCTTC
CDR3aa: CASSAGQEFSEQFF

abundance: -
v_gene: TRBV6-5
d_gene: -
j_gene: TRBJ1-1
CDR3nt: TGTGCCAGCAGTTACCGAGGGTCCCCCAACACTGAAGCTTTCTTT
CDR3aa: CASSYRGSPNTEAFF

abundance: -
v_gene: TRBV30
d_gene: -
j_gene: TRBJ1-2
CDR3nt: TGTGCCTGGACGACAGCCTATGGCTACATCTTC
CDR3aa: CAWTTAYGYIF

abundance: -
v_gene: TRBV15
d_gene: TRBD2
j_gene: TRBJ2-1
CDR3nt: TGTGCCACCAGCAGAGACCGGACTAGCGGGGGGTCCTACAATGAGCAGTTCTTC
CDR3aa: CATSRDRTSGGSYNEQFF

abundance: few
v_gene: TRBV7-2
d_gene: TRBD1
j_gene: TRBJ1-2
CDR3nt: TGTGCCAGCACCCCGGACAGGCGTTTGTATGGCTACACCTTC
CDR3aa: CASTPDRRLYGYTF

abundance: -
v_gene: TRBV7-6
d_gene: TRBD2
j_gene: TRBJ2-3
CDR3nt: TGTGCCAGCAGCCCGGGGACTAGCGGGAGGTTCCCAGATACGCAGTATTTT
CDR3aa: CASSPGTSGRFPDTQYF

abundance: -
v_gene: TRBV9
d_gene: -
j_gene: TRBJ1-1
CDR3nt: TGTGCCAGCAGCCCCCTAGCCGGCCCTGTTACTGAAGCTTTCTTT
CDR3aa: CASSPLAGPVTEAFF

abundance: -
v_gene: TRBV6-5
d_gene: TRBD2
j_gene: TRBJ2-5
CDR3nt: TGTGCGGGCGGGACTAGCGGGAGGCAAGAGACCCAGTACTTC
CDR3aa: CAGGTSGRQETQYF

abundance: -
v_gene: TRBV7-9
d_gene: TRBD2
j_gene: TRBJ2-1
CDR3nt: TGTGCCAGCCTTACTAGCGGGACTAACAATGAGCAGTTCTTC
CDR3aa: CASLTSGTNNEQFF

abundance: -
v_gene: TRBV5-4
d_gene: -
j_gene: TRBJ1-4
CDR3nt: TGTGCCAGCAGCCGGGGGACGGATGAAAAACTGTTTTTT
CDR3aa: CASSRGTDEKLFF

abundance: -
v_gene: TRBV14
d_gene: TRBD2
j_gene: TRBJ2-1
CDR3nt: TGTGCCAGCAGCCATGGTTCGGGAAAGGCGGGGGGGCGCTACAATGAGCAGTTCTTC
CDR3aa: CASSHGSGKAGGRYNEQFF

abundance: -
v_gene: TRBV6-5
d_gene: -
j_gene: TRBJ1-1
CDR3nt: TGTGGGAGCTATAGGCAGGGAGGGGCTGAAGCTTTCTTT
CDR3aa: CGSYRQGGAEAFF

abundance: -
v_gene: TRBV7-9
d_gene: TRBD1
j_gene: TRBJ1-1
CDR3nt: TGTGCCAGCAGCCCCGGGACAGGGGAAACTGAAGCTTTCTTT
CDR3aa: CASSPGTGETEAFF

abundance: few
v_gene: TRBV27
d_gene: -
j_gene: TRBJ2-7
CDR3nt: TGTGCCAGCAGTCCACAGGGGCCCCGGAGGGACGAGCAGTACTTC
CDR3aa: CASSPQGPRRDEQYF

abundance: -
v_gene: TRBV4-1
d_gene: -
j_gene: TRBJ2-7
CDR3nt: TGCGCCAGCAGCCAAGATCTCAGCTACGAGCAGTACTTC
CDR3aa: CASSQDLSYEQYF

abundance: -
v_gene: TRBV5-1
d_gene: -
j_gene: TRBJ1-6
CDR3nt: TGCGCCAGCAGCACCGGTGGGAGCTCCTATAATTCACCCCTCCACTTT
CDR3aa: CASSTGGSSYNSPLHF

abundance: -
v_gene: TRBV6-5
d_gene: TRBD1
j_gene: TRBJ2-3
CDR3nt: TGTGCCAGCAGGGAACAGGGGACCCCCACAGATACGCAGTATTTT
CDR3aa: CASREQGTPTDTQYF

abundance: -
v_gene: TRBV5-4
d_gene: -
j_gene: TRBJ1-1
CDR3nt: TGTGCCAGCAGCTTGGGGGGAGGAATAGAAGCTTTCTTT
CDR3aa: CASSLGGGIEAFF

abundance: -
v_gene: TRBV4-2
d_gene: -
j_gene: TRBJ1-1
CDR3nt: TGTGCCAGCAGCCGGAGTGGCGGGGGCGGCACTGAAGCTTTCTTT
CDR3aa: CASSRSGGGGTEAFF

abundance: -
v_gene: TRBV5-1
d_gene: TRBD1
j_gene: TRBJ2-1
CDR3nt: TGCGCCAGCAGCTCGATAGGGGGCGCGGGGCAGTTCTTC
CDR3aa: CASSSIGGAGQFF

abundance: few
v_gene: TRBV7-8
d_gene: -
j_gene: TRBJ1-3
CDR3nt: TGTGCCAGCAGCCCCCGCGGGAGGCTTTCTGGAAACACCATATATTTT
CDR3aa: CASSPRGRLSGNTIYF

abundance: -
v_gene: TRBV7-9
d_gene: TRBD2
j_gene: TRBJ2-3
CDR3nt: TGTTCCAGCAGCCTAGGGACTAGCCGGAGCACAGATACGCAGTATTTT
CDR3aa: CSSSLGTSRSTDTQYF

abundance: -
v_gene: TRBV6-6
d_gene: -
j_gene: TRBJ2-5
CDR3nt: TGTGCCAGCAGTCTGGACATCCAAGAGACCCAGTACTTC
CDR3aa: CASSLDIQETQYF

abundance: -
v_gene: TRBV5-4
d_gene: TRBD2
j_gene: TRBJ2-5
CDR3nt: TGTGCCAGCAGGCCCCGGGGGGGGACGGAGACCCAGTACTTC
CDR3aa: CASRPRGGTETQYF

abundance: -
v_gene: TRBV19
d_gene: -
j_gene: TRBJ2-2
CDR3nt: TGTGCCAGTAGTATCCCAGGGCTTGGTGGCGGGGAGCTGTTTTTT
CDR3aa: CASSIPGLGGGELFF

abundance: -
v_gene: TRBV29-1
d_gene: -
j_gene: TRBJ2-5
CDR3nt: TGCAGCGTTGGCCGACGGCGGCAAGAGACCCAGTACTTC
CDR3aa: CSVGRRRQETQYF

abundance: -
v_gene: TRBV7-8
d_gene: -
j_gene: TRBJ1-1
CDR3nt: TGTGCCAGCAGCTTTTCTCGGGGCACTGAAGCTTTCTTT
CDR3aa: CASSFSRGTEAFF

abundance: medium-sized
v_gene: TRBV27
d_gene: -
j_gene: TRBJ1-1
CDR3nt: TGTGCCAGCGTGCCTATGGGGCAGGTTGAACCTTTCTTT
CDR3aa: CASVPMGQVEPFF

abundance: -
v_gene: TRBV30
d_gene: -
j_gene: TRBJ1-1
CDR3nt: TGTGCCTGGAGAGCAGGGAACACTGAAGCTTTCTTT
CDR3aa: CAWRAGNTEAFF

abundance: few
v_gene: TRBV19
d_gene: -
j_gene: TRBJ2-1
CDR3nt: TGTGCCACGCGGTTTTCTGGTCAGGGCGCCTACAATGAGCAGTTCTTC
CDR3aa: CATRFSGQGAYNEQFF

abundance: -
v_gene: TRBV9
d_gene: TRBD1
j_gene: TRBJ1-5
CDR3nt: TGTGCCAGCAGCTCCACCGCGGGAGGGACAGGTCTTTTACCCCAGCATTTT
CDR3aa: CASSSTAGGTGLLPQHF

abundance: -
v_gene: TRBV6-5
d_gene: -
j_gene: TRBJ1-1
CDR3nt: TGTGCCAGCAGTGAAGTCCAGGCCAGCGAAGCTTTCTTT
CDR3aa: CASSEVQASEAFF

abundance: -
v_gene: TRBV27
d_gene: -
j_gene: TRBJ1-5
CDR3nt: TGTGCCAGCAGTTTTCTAGGTAGCAATCAGCCCCAGCATTTT
CDR3aa: CASSFLGSNQPQHF

abundance: -
v_gene: TRBV10-3
d_gene: -
j_gene: TRBJ2-5
CDR3nt: TGTGCCATCCGGGCTTTTGGGGACTTAGAGACCCAGTACTTC
CDR3aa: CAIRAFGDLETQYF

abundance: -
v_gene: TRBV5-8
d_gene: TRBD2
j_gene: TRBJ2-2
CDR3nt: TGTGCCAGCAGCTTGGAATTGCGGGGGACCGGGGAGCTGTTTTTT
CDR3aa: CASSLELRGTGELFF

abundance: -
v_gene: TRBV2
d_gene: TRBD1
j_gene: TRBJ2-7
CDR3nt: TGTGCCAGCAGAGACCGGACAGGGGAGGGCGAGCAGTACTTC
CDR3aa: CASRDRTGEGEQYF

abundance: -
v_gene: TRBV13
d_gene: -
j_gene: TRBJ2-5
CDR3nt: TGTGCCAGCAGCTTGGGGGCCGAGACCCAGTACTTC
CDR3aa: CASSLGAETQYF

abundance: -
v_gene: TRBV29-1
d_gene: -
j_gene: TRBJ1-1
CDR3nt: TGCAGCGAGATCGGGAAACTGAACACTGAAGCTTTCTTT
CDR3aa: CSEIGKLNTEAFF

abundance: -
v_gene: TRBV30
d_gene: -
j_gene: TRBJ1-1
CDR3nt: TGTGCCTTACGGGACATAAACACTGAAGCTTTCTTT
CDR3aa: CALRDINTEAFF

abundance: -
v_gene: TRBV19
d_gene: -
j_gene: TRBJ1-2
CDR3nt: TGTGCCAGTAGTAGCACCGGGACACTTAACTATGGCTACACCTTC
CDR3aa: CASSSTGTLNYGYTF

abundance: -
v_gene: TRBV6-6
d_gene: -
j_gene: TRBJ1-2
CDR3nt: TGTGCCAGCAGTTACTCGGCCGCCGTCGCTAACTATGGCTACACCTTC
CDR3aa: CASSYSAAVANYGYTF